A single TCR beta chain is shown here with its context. Its antigen is still unknown. Germline is not matched at one junction end, which may reflect a read error. For the second PCR, which ran for about 7 to 12 cycles, a sample-barcoded 5' primer and a J-beta primer mix were used. Each cDNA molecule carried a tag from a template-switch adaptor that contained 12 random nucleotides. TCRdb called the 5' RACE reads again in MiXCR, with one record for every CDR3 protein. This table has approximately 800,000 distinct CDR3 sequences, roughly 25% appearing once. The CDR3 contains 9 residues. The germline CDR1 and CDR2 sequences are LGHDT and YNNKEL (reference sequence). This sample is drawn from a study of blood T cells in healthy people across ages. Study-wide results and caveats: With age, beta diversity per million T cells declined roughly linearly, significantly by 35 to 40.

Every participating donor contributed 8.5 to 10 milliliters of peripheral blood through a draw. This sample also belongs to another study, concerning T cells of mothers and their children.

The source of this sequence is a boy between 10 and 17 years old in good health. What was sequenced was blood. The rearrangement joins TRBV3-1 to TRBJ1-6; D call uncertain. CDR3 sequence: CASSPDAAF. CDR3 sequence (DNA): TGTGCCAGCAGCCCGGATGCGGCCTTT.